The source of this TCR beta chain is a study of cytomegalovirus exposure and HLA in healthy donors (dated by TCRdb to 2015 to 2018). Concerning the study at large: According to an earlier analysis of several hundred of the donors, about 180 million T cells yielded roughly 100 million unique TCR beta sequences and approximately 300 Gb of sequence data. The study combined high-throughput TCR immunosequencing, statistical association of individual TCRs with disease status, and machine learning to predict cytomegalovirus infection status. In addition to the first cohort of 650 to 750 subjects, a separate validation cohort of some 120 different subjects was used. All discovery cohort repertoires had been generated using a single sequencing platform. An early release that covered 640 HLA-typed donors contained approximately 300 gigabases of sequencing data and about 93 million unique TCR sequences. A later analysis re-examined previously published TCR beta repertoires from 500 to 700 donors and added high-resolution HLA genotyping to investigate patterns of TCR occurrence. On average, roughly 250,000 unique TCR beta nucleotide sequences were sequenced per donor among about 400 genotyped donors of the cohort, with roughly a sixth of those sequences being non-productive. Donor age, sex, ethnicity and CMV serostatus were compiled alongside the repertoire data. An earlier analysis of some 500 of the donors used high-throughput TCR beta sequencing to judge whether each TCR beta V gene segment behaved as functional or pseudogenic. The number of donors typed differed by locus, with roughly 629-640 for A, B, C, DRB1 and DQB1, roughly 550 for DQA1, 600 to 610 for DPA1, and some 440 for DPB1. The aim of the study was to test whether cataloging public T cell receptors could identify signatures of past pathogen exposure. The study used immunosequencing to profile the T cell repertoires of around 600 subjects and linked those repertoires to cytomegalovirus serostatus. Both class I and class II loci were covered by HLA typing, at four-digit resolution. In a later genetic analysis, genome-wide SNP genotypes for about 60% of the 666 donors were used, and that subset was treated as a discovery cohort. Of the roughly 400 genotyped donors, roughly 76% were placed in the genetic ancestry cluster associated with self-reported Caucasian donors. Several DR-DQ haplotypes were handled as single units for association and clustering because linkage in the cohort was strong. Rather than using new phenotypic data, the later analysis identified candidate immune exposures from TCR beta sequences and from how often those sequences occurred across donors. What the study reported, not specific to this receptor: In an earlier analysis of 587 of the donors, most TCR beta V segments were observed in productive rearrangements about 87% or about 30% of the time, broadly matching IMGT annotations. Linkage disequilibrium might explain the correlated functional status among segregating V segments, but an unknown experimental factor could not be excluded. HLA typing was unavailable for some donors at each locus, so association tests used only the typed subset. A later analysis found that TCR association rates varied across HLA loci, with DRB1 alleles showing the most associated TCRs and HLA-C alleles the fewest. This cohort had only TCR beta chains sequenced, and the lack of alpha or paired-chain data limited which features could be detected. Because the 87-base-pair reads could not distinguish some IMGT-functional V segments, including TRBV6-2 and TRBV6-3, those segments were excluded. The authors suggested that the approach could potentially be extended to other disease states and immunological phenotypes. V-gene and J-gene trimming of TCR beta chains was associated with a missense DCLRE1C variant in a later genetic analysis, and the association was replicated in an independent cohort. A further reported finding was that TCR beta sequences accurately predicted the HLA-A and HLA-B alleles for most subjects in the first cohort. Roughly uniform sequencing depth across donors was assumed in presence/absence analyses, although this assumption may not hold. A later genetic analysis reported fewer N-insertions in productive TCRs among donors in an Asian-associated ancestry cluster than the roughly 620-donor mean. In both the original and validation cohorts, the classifier was reported to diagnose cytomegalovirus status with high specificity and sensitivity. A few of the identified cytomegalovirus-associated TCR beta chains were confirmed in vitro to be specific for cytomegalovirus antigens. Because counts were too low, about 17 rarely observed V segments, including chromosome 9 orphons, were excluded from the earlier analysis of 587 of the donors. CMV serostatus was the only immune exposure information available for the cohort. When HLA alleles, especially DR and DQ, strongly co-occurred, TCR associations were difficult to assign to individual alleles. According to a later analysis, most CMV-associated TCR beta chains appeared to be HLA-restricted, and the HLA associations seemed to be driven largely by CMV exposure. A cluster of highly shared sequence variants was judged likely to represent a technical artifact of the sequencing pipeline. Specific HLA alleles were associated with 15,000 to 20,000 TCR beta sequences at a false discovery rate of 0.05 in a later analysis. A later analysis reported that several top co-occurrence clusters appeared linked to parvovirus B19, influenza, CMV and Epstein-Barr virus. The study listed 164 TCR beta chains as associated with cytomegalovirus. Across donors, most TCR sequences were observed very rarely, whereas some public TCRs were present in many individuals. In a later analysis, HLA-associated TCR beta chains showed more clonal expansion and lower generation probabilities than non-associated chains that were equally common.

Libraries were prepared through the immunoSEQ multiplex PCR assay. For the multiplex PCR, a mixture combining 60 forward primers for TCR Vbeta segments and 13 reverse primers for TCR Jbeta segments was used. The CDR3 region of rearranged TCR beta genes was amplified from genomic DNA with a multiplex PCR assay. The amplified TCR beta libraries were sequenced on the Illumina HiSeq System as 87-base-pair reads. On the study's bioinformatics: A later analysis tallied 75 million to 95 million unique TCR beta chains across the approximately 670 repertoires, and about 12 million of those chains were shared by two or more donors. Raw reads were error-corrected and collapsed into unique sequences by a nearest-neighbor algorithm in which closely related sequences were merged to remove PCR and sequencing errors. CDR3 sequences were aligned to IMGT reference sequences to assign V, D and J gene segments. For a sequence to be retained, at least a six-nucleotide match to both a V gene segment and a J gene segment was required. A rearrangement was called productive if the CDR3 had no stop codons and remained in frame with V and J, and every other rearrangement was called non-productive. Following IMGT convention, CDR3 was defined as the stretch from the second conserved V-encoded cysteine up to the conserved J-encoded phenylalanine. The earlier analysis of about 640 of the donors excluded any sequence lacking an unambiguous match to a single V gene segment. An earlier analysis of several hundred of the donors called V segments functional above 56.7% productive rearrangements and segregating when the between-donor standard deviation exceeded 5%. A statistical classification framework was built to diagnose cytomegalovirus status from the catalog of TCR beta chain sequences. In a later analysis, TCR nucleotide sequences were compared against IMGT/GENE-DB human TR gene sequences so that V and J genes could be assigned. In a later analysis, CDR3 sequences and most-parsimonious VDJ recombination scenarios were assigned using the TCRdist pipeline. In a later analysis, every TCR beta chain was defined by the combination of its CDR3 amino acid sequence and its V-gene family, and reads without a unique V-gene family were dropped. In a later analysis, around 600 highly shared, low-generation-probability nucleotide sequences were removed to address suspected cross-contamination and a sequencing artifact. In a later analysis, a clonal expansion index for each public chain was calculated from normalized within-repertoire ranks of inferred template counts. In a later analysis, generation probabilities were computed with a VDJ recombination model fitted to out-of-frame rearrangements, and the resulting probabilities were checked against IGoR. Hypergeometric tests were used in a later analysis to score TCR-TCR, TCR-HLA and TCR-CMV co-occurrence, with a repertoire-size bias correction applied to the TCR pairs. False discovery rates were estimated in a later analysis by permuting HLA or CMV assignments 20 times. In a later analysis, co-occurring TCRs were grouped using DBSCAN, with TCRdist sequence similarity added in when clustering inside HLA-allele-positive subsets. For co-occurrence clustering, repertoires with fewer than 30,000 or more than 120,000 public chains were excluded, along with a handful of repertoires with anomalous nucleotide sharing. In TCRdb, the immuneACCESS table is reduced to in-frame sequences with V and J assigned. These tables do not hold every clone; where another copy was compared, an unresolved V gene accounts for under half, and the others remain unexplained. D and trimming were read from the DNA, whereas the V and J calls and clone size are those reported in that table. This sample holds about 130,000 clones; about 74% were observed only once. The top ten clonotypes cover 4.3% of the sample.

Taken from cysteine to phenylalanine, the CDR3 has 16 residues. Only the CDR3 DNA is retained, 48 bases long and in frame from the first base. Germline trimming amounts to 3 bases on V and 12 bases on J, with 17 as the count of junction bases outside the gene matches. Via the germline V gene (reference sequence), CDR1 is LNHDA and CDR2 SQIVND. The cohort comprised approximately 700 healthy bone marrow donors. All cohort members were sampled while nominally healthy, although unrecorded immune exposures were likely present. The donor was CMV seropositive and belonged to the group of more than 250 seropositive cohort members. A peripheral blood sample was provided by each donor, and peripheral blood mononuclear cells were used for TCR beta sequencing. Genomic DNA extraction from the blood cell samples was performed with the Qiagen DNeasy Blood Extraction Kit. With regard to this clone: Its antigen is currently not known. Base qualities are not at hand, and no much larger clone is one base apart.

This clonotype originated in a young man in good health and CMV-seropositive. This sequence uses TRBV19 and TRBJ1-2; TRBD1 matches 9 bases in the middle. Sequencing input: PBMCs. The CDR3 amino acid sequence is: CASSMGTGQGAPGNTF. The DNA sequence is given as TGTGCCAGTAGTATGGGGACGGGACAGGGTGCACCGGGCAACACCTTC.